Reported below is one T cell receptor (beta chain). Some clones are missing from TCRdb's copy, which holds only in-frame ones; the method was immunoSEQ multiplex PCR. The sample includes about 230,000 clones, around nine tenths of them seen just once. This sample was included in a study of blood T cell repertoires in COVID-19. On the study more broadly: The study drew acute and convalescent COVID-19 samples from the United States, Italy and Spain. In each case, the material was cDNA or gDNA derived from T cells, B-cell-depleted T cells, or PBMCs.

CDR3 length: 16 amino acids. Germline V gives CDR1 SGHNT, CDR2 YYREEE (reference sequence). Deletions cut 4 bases from V and 0 bases from J, with 14 bases between. Membership in each cohort depended on participant-reported clinical history. The chain uses TRBV5-4 and TRBJ1-3; the D gene is possibly TRBD1 (5 bases). The source material was PBMCs or T cells enriched from blood (not recorded which). This TCR was recovered from a woman in her twenties or thirties with acute COVID-19. DNA for the CDR3: TGTGCCAGCAGCGGGGGGGGTCCCATCTCTGGAAACACCATATATTTT. This translates into CASSGGGPISGNTIYF.